A single sample is the source of the 24 T cell receptor beta chains below, sequenced in a study of blood T cell repertoires in COVID-19. The protocol was immunoSEQ multiplex PCR, while the TCRdb copy is restricted to in-frame clones and leaves out a portion. The repertoire includes 250,000 to 300,000 clones, 75% to 85% of them detected once, and 4.5% to 5.5% sits in the top ten. The material sequenced was peripheral blood. These receptors all stem from a middle-aged man with active or convalescent COVID-19.

V is TRBV13 and J is TRBJ2-1, with 9 bases matching TRBD2. Germline loops: CDR1 PRHDT, CDR2 FYEKMQ (reference sequence). The CDR3 extends over 14 amino acids. Unmatched junction bases numbered 6, after V lost 5 bases and J lost 7 bases. CDR3 DNA sequence: TGTGCCAGCAGCACATTAGCGGGAGTAAATGAGCAGTTCTTC. This encodes CASSTLAGVNEQFF.

The genes are TRBV24-1 and TRBJ1-1, with 8 nucleotides matching TRBD1. The CDR3 totals 14 residues. Trimming at V came to 12 bases and at J to 1 base, leaving 9 bases not matched to a gene. Germline CDR1 KGHDR, CDR2 SFDVKD. The CDR3 sequence: CAVQGTGGNTEAFF. In DNA, the CDR3 is TGTGCCGTCCAGGGGACAGGTGGGAACACTGAAGCTTTCTTT.

CDR3 nucleotides: TGCGCCAGCAGCTTGTTGGATAGCGTCCTCGAGCAGTACTTC. Protein: CASSLLDSVLEQYF. The V call is TRBV5-1, the J call TRBJ2-7, with a tentative D call TRBD2 (5 bases). The CDR3 length is 14 residues. Per germline, CDR1 SGHRS and CDR2 YFSETQ. Trimming took 1 base from V and 6 from J, leaving 14 bases between them.

The gene calls are TRBV19 and TRBJ2-5, with unresolved D. CDR3 length equals 13 residues. CDR1 LNHDA and CDR2 SQIVND come from the germline V gene (reference sequence). V was shortened by 4 bases and J by 4 bases, with 10 bases between the two germline ends. The CDR3: CASSTDFLETQYF. For the CDR3, the DNA is TGTGCCAGTAGTACAGATTTTCTAGAGACCCAGTACTTC.

CDR3 amino acids: CASSGDRGPTTYGYTF. The CDR3 DNA is TGTGCCAGCAGTGGGGACAGGGGCCCTACGACCTATGGCTACACCTTC. The chain has TRBV28 and TRBJ1-2; 10 bases line up with TRBD1. This CDR3 is built from 16 residues. Germline CDR1 and CDR2: MDHEN and SYDVKM. The V and J ends lost 5 bases and 4 bases, in that order; junction bases with no gene match: 10.

V is TRBV5-1 and J is TRBJ1-4, with 9 bases aligning to TRBD1. Germline V CDR1 and CDR2: SGHRS, YFSETQ. The length of the CDR3 is 15 residues. V was pared by 5 bases and J by 5 bases, with 7 bases of the junction left unmatched. The chain's CDR3 is CASSPGQGPNEKLFF. CDR3 DNA: TGCGCCAGCAGTCCCGGACAGGGGCCGAATGAAAAACTGTTTTTT.

The V and J genes are TRBV2 and TRBJ1-3; possibly TRBD1 for D (6 bases). This CDR3 spans 15 amino acids. Trimming left V 6 bases short and J 0 bases short, with 12 bases between. Germline V gives CDR1 SNHLY, CDR2 FYNNEI. The DNA of the CDR3 is TGTGCCAGCAGGGCAGACAGGAGCTCTGGAAACACCATATATTTT. Translating gives CASRADRSSGNTIYF.

The chain couples TRBV12-2 to TRBJ1-1; the table's D call of TRBD1 was not tested on the DNA. TRBV12-2 constitutes a pseudogene. The CDR3 loop spans 18 amino acids. The DNA for the CDR3 is TGTGCAAGTCGCTTTAAGGCCTCGGGGTGGGACATGAACACTGAAGCTTTCTTT. This gives the protein CASRFKASGWDMNTEAFF.

CDR3 bases: TGCGCCAGCAGCTATGTCGGTGAACTTGAGCAGTTCTTC. It codes for CASSYVGELEQFF. The chain couples TRBV5-1 to TRBJ2-1; D remains ambiguous. The germline V and J ends were trimmed by 3 bases and 9 bases, with 13 bases remaining between them. This CDR3 is 13 amino acids long. The V gene's germline CDR1 is SGHRS and CDR2 YFSETQ.

The V gene is TRBV7-9, the J gene TRBJ1-3; the match to TRBD1 covers 8 bases. Germline-derived CDR1 and CDR2 are SEHNR and FQNEAQ (reference sequence). J lost 6 bases, V lost 6 bases, and 7 bases had no gene match. This CDR3 has 14 residues. The CDR3 is CASRPTGAENTIYF. For the CDR3, the DNA is TGTGCCAGCAGACCGACAGGGGCGGAAAACACCATATATTTT.

This chain uses TRBV10-3 with TRBJ1-2; D gene ambiguous. The germline V gene has CDR1 ENHRY and CDR2 SYGVKD. V lost 0 bases and J lost 4, with 9 bases in between. The length of the CDR3 is 14 residues. CDR3 in DNA: TGTGCCATCAGTGAGTCGATTTCAGGCTATGGCTACACCTTC. Residues: CAISESISGYGYTF.

J is TRBJ1-3 and V is TRBV4-1; no definite D call. Germline CDR1 MGHRA, CDR2 YSYEKL. The CDR3 is 17 amino acids. V dropped 5 bases and J dropped 4 bases, with 21 bases sitting between them. CDR3 sequence reads: CASSGQTAGGRGNTIYF. DNA of the CDR3: TGCGCCAGCAGCGGGCAAACCGCAGGAGGGCGGGGAAACACCATATATTTT.

J is TRBJ1-5 and V is TRBV7-9; 7 bases fit TRBD1. From germline, CDR1 is SEHNR and CDR2 FQNEAQ (reference sequence). V shed 4 bases, J shed 2 bases, and the junction held 2 bases outside the gene matches. The CDR3 runs 14 residues. CDR3 protein: CASSSGTGNQPQHF. In DNA, the CDR3 is TGTGCCAGCAGCTCTGGGACAGGCAATCAGCCCCAGCATTTT.

The chain recombines TRBV7-8 with TRBJ2-3, with D maybe TRBD2 (7 bases). The ends were cut back, 7 bases at V and 0 bases at J, with 8 bases in the middle. The CDR3 has 13 amino acids. Germline CDR1 reads SGHVS; CDR2 reads FQNEAQ. CDR3 DNA: TGTGCCAGCAAGGGGGGGAGCACAGATACGCAGTATTTT. It yields the protein CASKGGSTDTQYF.

The rearrangement links TRBV7-2 to TRBJ1-3; D is ambiguous. CDR1 SGHTA and CDR2 FQGNSA come from the germline V gene. The CDR3 spans 14 residues. The V end lost 5 bases, the J end lost 0 bases, and 8 bases lay between the germline ends. The CDR3 spells CASSQQSSGNTIYF. The CDR3 nucleotides read TGTGCCAGCAGCCAACAGAGCTCTGGAAACACCATATATTTT.

J is TRBJ2-1 and V is TRBV11-2; D remains ambiguous. V was shortened by 2 bases and J by 10 bases, with 6 bases between the two germline ends. Germline assignment: CDR1 SGHAT and CDR2 FQNNGV. CDR3 size: 11 residues. CDR3 nucleotide sequence: TGTGCCAGCAGCTTAAGCCGGGAGCAGTTCTTC. Translated, it gives CASSLSREQFF.

The rearrangement uses TRBV3-1 (or the pseudogene TRBV3-2) and TRBJ2-3; the match to TRBD2 covers 8 bases. The CDR3 contains 14 residues. Germline V gives CDR1 LGHDT, CDR2 YNNKEL (reference sequence). J gave up 4 bases and V 4 bases, and 4 bases lay outside the gene matches. In DNA form, the CDR3 reads TGTGCCAGCAGCCGTACCGGGGGGGCAGATACGCAGTATTTT. It specifies CASSRTGGADTQYF.

CDR3 sequence reads: CASSGSPGGNQPQHF. The CDR3 DNA reads as TGTGCCAGCAGCGGATCACCAGGGGGCAATCAGCCCCAGCATTTT. The chain is built from TRBV9 and TRBJ1-5; weak D call: TRBD1 (6 bases). The V gene's germline CDR1 is SGDLS and CDR2 YYNGEE. The CDR3 is made up of 15 amino acids. Deletions cut 3 bases from V and 2 bases from J, with 12 bases between.

The chain joins TRBV3-1 (or the pseudogene TRBV3-2) to TRBJ2-7, with 10 positions matching TRBD1. The CDR3 is made up of 15 amino acids. The V gene end was trimmed by 4 bases and the J gene end by 9 bases; junction bases not matched to a gene: 12. The germline V gene encodes CDR1 LGHDT and CDR2 YNNKEL (reference sequence). The CDR3 DNA follows: TGTGCCAGCAGCCCACACGGGACAGGGGCGAGGGGGCAGTACTTC. This gives the protein CASSPHGTGARGQYF.

The V and J genes are TRBV5-1 and TRBJ1-3, with a tentative D call TRBD1 (5 bases). CDR1 is SGHRS, CDR2 YFSETQ, per germline. Trimming stripped 2 bases from V and 8 bases from J, with 14 bases between. The CDR3 consists of 14 residues. The CDR3 loop reads CASSFGAARDTIYF. The CDR3 DNA is TGCGCCAGCAGCTTTGGGGCCGCACGGGACACCATATATTTT. The complete variable domain, with remaining parts taken from reference TRBV5-1 and TRBJ1-3, reads KAGVTQTPRYLIKTRGQQVTLSCSPISGHRSVSWYQQTPGQGLQFLFEYFSETQRNKGNFPGRFSGRQFSNSRSEMNVSTLELGDSALYLCASSFGAARDTIYFGEGSWLTVV.

The chain has TRBV30 and TRBJ1-5, with D possibly TRBD1 on 6 matching bases. V lost 3 bases, J lost 2 bases, and 11 bases lay in between. CDR1 and CDR2 from the germline V gene are GTSNPN and SVGIG (reference sequence). The CDR3 spans 14 residues. The CDR3 loop is CAWSLDRGNQPQHF. Written as DNA, the CDR3 is TGTGCCTGGAGCTTGGACAGAGGCAATCAGCCCCAGCATTTT.

This clone was observed a few times. This chain connects TRBV7-8 to TRBJ1-1; TRBD1 aligns across 8 bases. From germline, CDR1 is SGHVS and CDR2 FQNEAQ. CDR3 length equals 15 residues. V lost 1 base, J lost 1 base, and 2 bases stayed unmatched. Written as DNA, the CDR3 is TGTGCCAGCAGCTTAGATACAGGGGGGAACACTGAAGCTTTCTTT. Translating gives CASSLDTGGNTEAFF. Full variable domain (rest looked up from reference TRBV7-8 and TRBJ1-1): GAGVSQSPRYKVAKRGQDVALRCDPISGHVSLFWYQQALGQGPEFLTYFQNEAQLDKSGLPSDRFFAERPEGSVSTLKIQRTQQEDSAVYLCASSLDTGGNTEAFFGQGTRLTVV.

V usage is TRBV5-1 and J usage is TRBJ2-3; 11 bases match TRBD2. Trimming at V came to 4 bases and at J to 0 bases, leaving 4 bases not matched to a gene. This CDR3 has 16 amino acids. Germline V gene sequence: CDR1 SGHRS, CDR2 YFSETQ. CDR3 nucleotide sequence: TGCGCCAGCAGCGAGGGACTAGCGGCGAGCACAGATACGCAGTATTTT. As protein: CASSEGLAASTDTQYF.

V and J are TRBV4-1 and TRBJ1-3; D remains ambiguous. The CDR3 has 17 amino acids. Trimming left V 0 bases short and J 1 base short, with 13 bases between. Looked up from germline, CDR1 is MGHRA and CDR2 is YSYEKL. The CDR3 DNA is TGCGCCAGCAGCCAAGATGGTCAGAGGTCTTCTGGAAACACCATATATTTT. Its protein product is CASSQDGQRSSGNTIYF.